The 26 T cell receptor beta chains in this list originate from one sample, sequenced in a study of blood T cell repertoires in COVID-19. The table came from immunoSEQ multiplex PCR; TCRdb's copy has only in-frame clones and leaves some out. Here the sample spans about 74,000 clones, about nine tenths being singletons. The sequencing sample was made of peripheral blood. The receptor set was obtained from a woman in her fifties or sixties in a cohort sampled during active COVID-19.

J is TRBJ1-3 and V is TRBV19; 7 nucleotides agree with TRBD1. Germline CDR1 and CDR2: LNHDA and SQIVND (reference sequence). Trimming cost V 3 bases and J 4 bases; bases outside gene matches: 18. The CDR3 spans 19 residues. DNA for the CDR3: TGTGCCAGTAGTATGACCTCCACTCTCCGACAGGGATCCGGAAACACCATATATTTT. It specifies CASSMTSTLRQGSGNTIYF.

The chain joins TRBV18 to TRBJ2-3; D ambiguous. The germline CDR1 and CDR2 sequences are KGHSH and LQKENI. The CDR3 runs 15 residues. The ends were cut back, 4 bases at V and 1 base at J, with 12 bases in the middle. The DNA for the CDR3 is TGTGCCAGCTCACTCCGGGTTCGGGGCACAGATACGCAGTATTTT. This translates into CASSLRVRGTDTQYF.

V usage is TRBV27 and J usage is TRBJ1-1; 7 bases match TRBD1. CDR1 is MNHEY, CDR2 SMNVEV, per germline (reference sequence). This CDR3 is built from 15 residues. V was pared by 5 bases and J by 5 bases, with 11 bases of the junction left unmatched. The CDR3 is CASSARQGDETEAFF. The CDR3, as DNA: TGTGCCAGCAGTGCCCGACAGGGTGACGAGACTGAAGCTTTCTTT.

V gene TRBV19 combines with J gene TRBJ2-7, with 7 bases aligning to TRBD1. CDR1 and CDR2 (germline): LNHDA, SQIVND (reference sequence). This CDR3 spans 14 amino acids. V gave up 1 base and J gave up 4 bases; unmatched junction bases: 4. The CDR3 bases are TGTGCCAGTAGTATAGGCAGGGGGATTTACGAGCAGTACTTC. Its translation is CASSIGRGIYEQYF.

This chain connects TRBV5-1 to TRBJ2-5; 7 bases line up with TRBD2. Germline CDR1 reads SGHRS; CDR2 reads YFSETQ. With 1 base clipped from V and 4 bases from J, the junction kept 7 bases outside the gene matches. The CDR3 spans 15 residues. The CDR3 sequence: CASSLRREPPETQYF. The CDR3 nucleotides are TGCGCCAGCAGCTTGCGGCGGGAGCCCCCAGAGACCCAGTACTTC.

The gene calls are TRBV6-5 and TRBJ2-7, with 10 positions matching TRBD1. V was pared by 2 bases and J by 5 bases, with 9 bases of the junction left unmatched. This CDR3 contains 16 residues. The germline CDR1 and CDR2 sequences are MNHEY and SVGAGI. For the CDR3, the DNA is TGTGCCAGCAGTTACGGAGGGGGACAGGGGAGCGACGAGCAGTACTTC. Protein: CASSYGGGQGSDEQYF.

This rearrangement joins TRBV27 to TRBJ2-7, with 8 bases fitting TRBD2. Germline CDR1 reads MNHEY; CDR2 reads SMNVEV (reference sequence). Germline trimming cut 3 bases from V and 2 bases from J; bases unmatched to any gene: 3. The CDR3 contains 14 residues. CDR3 in amino acids: CASSLSAGAYEQYF. The CDR3 nucleotides are TGTGCCAGCAGTTTGTCAGCGGGAGCCTACGAGCAGTACTTC.

The chain carries TRBV10-3 and TRBJ1-3, with D possibly matching TRBD1 (5 bases). V was trimmed by 7 bases and J by 7 bases, leaving 14 bases between them. There are 13 residues in the CDR3. CDR1 and CDR2 (germline): ENHRY, SYGVKD. For the CDR3, the DNA is TGTGCCATCACCCCGGGCCCAGGGAACACCATATATTTT. Its protein is CAITPGPGNTIYF.

The chain employs TRBV28 and TRBJ2-2; TRBD1 matches at 9 bases. Trimming took 5 bases from V and 7 from J; bases not matched to a gene: 11. In germline, CDR1 is MDHEN, CDR2 SYDVKM. The CDR3 spans 16 residues. The CDR3 DNA is TGTGCCAGCAGTCCCACGGGACAGGGAATGGGCGGGGAGCTGTTTTTT. Its translation is CASSPTGQGMGGELFF.

The chain links TRBV12-5 to TRBJ2-7; 11 nucleotides agree with TRBD1. The germline V gene encodes CDR1 LGHNT and CDR2 FRNRAP. Trimming removed 4 bases from V and 7 bases from J; junction bases left unmatched: 9. This CDR3 is built from 15 residues. CDR3 DNA: TGTGCTAGTGGTTCCCCCGGACAGGGGGCGCAAGAGCAGTACTTC. Protein product: CASGSPGQGAQEQYF.

V is TRBV6-5 and J is TRBJ2-1, with 11 bases fitting TRBD2. V was clipped by 6 bases and J by 9 bases; unmatched bases: 10. Germline V gives CDR1 MNHEY, CDR2 SVGAGI. The CDR3 is 15 amino acids. CDR3 loop: CASSQVTSGKAEQFF. In DNA form, the CDR3 reads TGTGCCAGCAGCCAAGTGACTAGCGGGAAGGCTGAGCAGTTCTTC.

The rearrangement uses TRBV28 and TRBJ1-2; 8 bases match TRBD1. CDR3 size: 13 residues. The J segment lost 4 bases and the V segment lost 6 bases, leaving 4 bases of the junction unmatched. Germline lookup yields CDR1 MDHEN and CDR2 SYDVKM. CDR3 nucleotides: TGTGCCAGCAGCCTCAGGGGGCTCTATGGCTACACCTTC. This sequence encodes CASSLRGLYGYTF.

The V gene is TRBV3-1 (or the pseudogene TRBV3-2), the J gene TRBJ2-3, with 9 bases fitting TRBD1. The V gene end was trimmed by 4 bases and the J gene end by 6 bases; junction bases not matched to a gene: 5. The CDR3 is 14 residues long. The germline CDR1 and CDR2 sequences are LGHDT and YNNKEL (reference sequence). The CDR3 DNA reads TGTGCCAGCAGCCTGACAGGGGGGAGGGATACGCAGTATTTT. This gives the protein CASSLTGGRDTQYF.

In this sample, this clone turned up a few times. The V call is TRBV24-1, the J call TRBJ2-1, with 9 bases that match TRBD1. The CDR3 length is 16 residues. Germline CDR1 is KGHDR and CDR2 is SFDVKD. The junction had 12 bases not matched to a gene; V was cut back by 6 bases and J by 7 bases. The CDR3 region is CATSRGGTGNVNEQFF. The CDR3 DNA follows: TGTGCCACCAGTCGGGGAGGGACAGGGAATGTTAATGAGCAGTTCTTC.

The chain uses TRBV29-1 and TRBJ2-7; tentatively, D is TRBD1 (5 bases). Germline CDR1 reads SQVTM; CDR2 reads ANQGSEA. Trimming took 6 bases from V and 7 from J, leaving 16 bases between them. The CDR3 runs 12 residues. The CDR3 DNA sequence: TGCAGCGTAGGACGAGATAACAGGGAGCAGTACTTC. Translation: CSVGRDNREQYF.

This rearrangement joins TRBV5-1 to TRBJ2-7; unclear D gene. The CDR3 is made up of 12 amino acids. Trimming pared 0 bases from V and 5 bases from J, leaving 6 bases between. From germline, CDR1 is SGHRS and CDR2 YFSETQ. CDR3 DNA: TGCGCCAGCAGCTTGGGGGCAGACGAGCAGTACTTC. Its translation: CASSLGADEQYF.

The V call is TRBV5-8, the J call TRBJ2-7; 7 nucleotides match TRBD1. V was pared by 2 bases and J by 2 bases, with 1 base of the junction left unmatched. Germline V CDR1 and CDR2: SGHTS, YDEGEE. The CDR3 has 13 amino acids. The CDR3: CASSFGQAYEQYF. In DNA, the CDR3 is TGTGCCAGCAGCTTTGGACAGGCCTACGAGCAGTACTTC.

V and J are TRBV15 and TRBJ1-3; D ambiguous. The germline CDR1 and CDR2 sequences are LNHNV and YYDKDF (reference sequence). Deletions cut 1 base from V and 8 bases from J, with 15 bases between. This CDR3 region has 15 residues. The CDR3 bases are TGTGCCACCAGCAGAGGGGCGGGGTGGTCGGACACCATATATTTT. It encodes CATSRGAGWSDTIYF.

As for this clone: The same CDR3 is also encoded by other DNA sequences in this sample. The chain couples TRBV28 to TRBJ1-2, with D unclear. This CDR3 is 16 amino acids long. Germline values: CDR1 MDHEN, CDR2 SYDVKM. The V gene lost 5 bases and the J gene lost 4 bases, with 20 bases spanning the gap. As DNA, the CDR3 is TGTGCCAGCAGTCCCCGGACCGGGAGAATAGGCTATGGCTACACCTTC. It is translated as CASSPRTGRIGYGYTF.

This chain joins TRBV27 and TRBJ2-7, with TRBD1 matching over 12 bases. From germline, CDR1 is MNHEY and CDR2 SMNVEV (reference sequence). The CDR3 is 17 residues long. V lost 4 bases to trimming and J lost 3 bases; unmatched junction nucleotides: 10. The CDR3 region is CASSSLPGQGANYEQYF. The CDR3, as DNA: TGTGCCAGCAGTTCCCTTCCGGGACAGGGGGCCAACTACGAGCAGTACTTC.

J is TRBJ2-5 and V is TRBV7-9; D might be TRBD1 (5 bases). From germline, CDR1 is SEHNR and CDR2 FQNEAQ (reference sequence). V was shortened by 5 bases and J by 5 bases, with 15 bases between the two germline ends. CDR3 length: 14 amino acids. DNA for the CDR3: TGTGCCAGCAGCGAAAGGGGCGTCGAGGAGACCCAGTACTTC. Protein sequence: CASSERGVEETQYF.

The genes are TRBV2 and TRBJ1-2; perhaps TRBD1 as D (6 bases). The CDR3 extends over 14 amino acids. The V gene lost 8 bases and the J gene lost 6 bases, with 19 bases spanning the gap. The germline CDR1 and CDR2 sequences are SNHLY and FYNNEI. CDR3 loop: CASRPPRTDNGYTF. The CDR3 nucleotides read TGTGCCAGCCGACCACCCCGGACAGACAATGGCTACACCTTC.

This chain uses TRBV5-8 with TRBJ1-5, with D hard to call. Germline V CDR1 and CDR2: SGHTS, YDEGEE. This CDR3 comprises 16 residues. V lost 1 base to trimming and J lost 0 bases, with 11 bases between them. CDR3 bases: TGTGCCAGCAGCTTGTTACAGACATATAGCAATCAGCCCCAGCATTTT. It codes for CASSLLQTYSNQPQHF.

This chain joins TRBV6-5 and TRBJ1-1; no clear D. There are 13 residues in the CDR3. The V and J ends lost 2 bases and 5 bases respectively, with 9 bases between them. Germline V gene lookup returns CDR1 MNHEY and CDR2 SVGAGI. In DNA, the CDR3 is TGTGCCAGCAGTTACCTTCAGGCGACTGAAGCTTTCTTT. This codes for CASSYLQATEAFF.

The rearrangement joins TRBV7-3 to TRBJ2-7; a possible D gene is TRBD2 (5 bases). Germline assignment: CDR1 SGHTA and CDR2 FQGTGA. This CDR3 has 14 residues. Trimming stripped 4 bases from V and 6 bases from J, with 16 bases between. The CDR3 loop is CASSSGPSGGEQYF. The DNA of the CDR3 is TGTGCCAGCAGCTCGGGCCCCAGCGGAGGCGAGCAGTACTTC.

The chain has TRBV13 and TRBJ2-3, with TRBD2 matching over 11 bases. The CDR3 sequence is 16 residues long. The germline V gene encodes CDR1 PRHDT and CDR2 FYEKMQ (reference sequence). V lost 5 bases, J lost 5 bases, and 9 bases stayed unmatched. DNA for the CDR3: TGTGCCAGCAGCCCCCGACTAGCGGGACGGGAAGATACGCAGTATTTT. Protein sequence: CASSPRLAGREDTQYF.